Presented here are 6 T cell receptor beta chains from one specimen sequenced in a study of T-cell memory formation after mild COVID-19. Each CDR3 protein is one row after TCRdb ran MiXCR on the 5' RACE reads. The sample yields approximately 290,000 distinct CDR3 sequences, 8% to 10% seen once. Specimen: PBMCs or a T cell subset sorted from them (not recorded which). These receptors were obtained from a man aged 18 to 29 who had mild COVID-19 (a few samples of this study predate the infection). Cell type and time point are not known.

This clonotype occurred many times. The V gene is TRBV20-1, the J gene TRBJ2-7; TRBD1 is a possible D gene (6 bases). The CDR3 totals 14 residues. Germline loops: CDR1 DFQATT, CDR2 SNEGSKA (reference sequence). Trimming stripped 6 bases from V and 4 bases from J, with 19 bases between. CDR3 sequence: CSASHPGQRYEQYF. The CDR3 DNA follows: TGCAGTGCCTCCCACCCGGGACAACGATACGAGCAGTACTTC.

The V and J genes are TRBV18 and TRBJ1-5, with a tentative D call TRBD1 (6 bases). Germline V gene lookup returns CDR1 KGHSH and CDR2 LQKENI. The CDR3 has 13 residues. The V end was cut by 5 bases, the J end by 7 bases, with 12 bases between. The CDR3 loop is CASSAGEDQPQHF. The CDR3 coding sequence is TGTGCCAGCTCAGCAGGGGAGGACCAGCCCCAGCATTTT. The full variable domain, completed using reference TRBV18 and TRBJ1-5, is NAGVMQNPRHLVRRRGQEARLRCSPMKGHSHVYWYRQLPEEGLKFMVYLQKENIIDESGMPKERFSAEFPKEGPSILRIQQVVRGDSAAYFCASSAGEDQPQHFGDGTRLSIL.

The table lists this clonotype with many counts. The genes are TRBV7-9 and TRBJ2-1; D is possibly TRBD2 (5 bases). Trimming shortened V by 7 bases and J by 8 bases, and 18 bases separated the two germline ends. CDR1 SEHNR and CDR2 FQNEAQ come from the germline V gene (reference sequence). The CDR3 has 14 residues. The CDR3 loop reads CASTLLGRHDEQFF. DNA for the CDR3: TGTGCCAGCACCCTACTAGGCCGCCATGATGAGCAGTTCTTC.

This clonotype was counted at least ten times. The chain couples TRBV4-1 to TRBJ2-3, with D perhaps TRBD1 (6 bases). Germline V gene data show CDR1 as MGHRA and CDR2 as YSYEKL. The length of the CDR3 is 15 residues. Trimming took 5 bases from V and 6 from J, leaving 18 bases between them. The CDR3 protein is CASSERGSRLDTQYF. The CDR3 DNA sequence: TGCGCCAGCAGCGAAAGGGGGTCTAGGTTGGATACGCAGTATTTT.

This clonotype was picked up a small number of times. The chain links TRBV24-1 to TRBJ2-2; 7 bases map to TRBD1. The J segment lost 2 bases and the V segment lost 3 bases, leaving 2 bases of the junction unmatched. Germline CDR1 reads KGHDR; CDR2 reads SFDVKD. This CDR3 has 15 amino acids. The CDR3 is CATSDGQVNTGELFF. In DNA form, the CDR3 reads TGTGCCACCAGTGATGGACAGGTTAACACCGGGGAGCTGTTTTTT.

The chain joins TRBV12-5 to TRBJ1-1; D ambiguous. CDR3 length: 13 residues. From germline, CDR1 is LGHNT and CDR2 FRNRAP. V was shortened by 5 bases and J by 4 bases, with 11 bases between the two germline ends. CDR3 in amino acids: CASGPGGITEAFF. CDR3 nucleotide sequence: TGTGCTAGTGGTCCAGGAGGGATCACTGAAGCTTTCTTT.